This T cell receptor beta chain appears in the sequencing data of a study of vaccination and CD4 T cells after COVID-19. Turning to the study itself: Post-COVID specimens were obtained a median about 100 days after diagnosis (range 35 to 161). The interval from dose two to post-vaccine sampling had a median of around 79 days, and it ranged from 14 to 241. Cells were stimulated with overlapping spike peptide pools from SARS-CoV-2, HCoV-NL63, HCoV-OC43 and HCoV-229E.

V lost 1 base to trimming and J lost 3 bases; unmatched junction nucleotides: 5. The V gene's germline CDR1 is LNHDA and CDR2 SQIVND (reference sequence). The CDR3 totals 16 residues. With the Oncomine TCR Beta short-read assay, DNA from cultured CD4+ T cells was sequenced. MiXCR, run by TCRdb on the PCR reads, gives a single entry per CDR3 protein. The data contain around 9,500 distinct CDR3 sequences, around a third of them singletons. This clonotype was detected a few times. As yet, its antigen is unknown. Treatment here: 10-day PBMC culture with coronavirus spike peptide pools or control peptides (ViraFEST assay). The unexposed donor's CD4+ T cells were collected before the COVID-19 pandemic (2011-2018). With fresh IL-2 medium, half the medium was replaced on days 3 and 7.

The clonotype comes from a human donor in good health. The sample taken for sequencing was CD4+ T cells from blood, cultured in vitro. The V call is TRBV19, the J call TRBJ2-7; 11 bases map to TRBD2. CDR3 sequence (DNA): TGTGCCAGTAGTATAGCCCCGACTAGCGGGAACTACGAGCAGTACTTC. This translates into CASSIAPTSGNYEQYF.